Following are 31 T cell receptor beta chains from one sample sequenced in a study of T cell repertoires in cytomegalovirus infection. TCRdb recomputed calls from the reads with MiXCR, one row per CDR3 protein. The sample has more than 200,000 distinct CDR3 sequences, 8% to 9.5% seen once. The sequenced material came from PBMCs. These TCRs come from a human donor in good health (CMV status not recorded). Some clones in this sample may be carry-over from other donors' samples.

This clonotype has a count of ten or more. The gene calls are TRBV7-9 and TRBJ2-1; D may be TRBD2 (6 bases). With 5 bases removed from V and 7 bases from J, the gap between germline ends came to 15 bases. Germline assignment: CDR1 SEHNR and CDR2 FQNEAQ (reference sequence). The CDR3 spans 14 residues. The CDR3 here is CASSHEMAGNEQFF. DNA for the CDR3: TGTGCCAGCAGCCACGAGATGGCGGGAAATGAGCAGTTCTTC.

The chain is built from TRBV29-1 and TRBJ2-7, with a possible D match to TRBD2 (5 bases). This CDR3 has 15 residues. Germline values: CDR1 SQVTM, CDR2 ANQGSEA. V was pared by 6 bases and J by 2 bases, with 20 bases between. CDR3 loop: CSVRSFRGEAYEQYF. The CDR3 nucleotides read TGCAGCGTCCGTAGCTTCCGGGGAGAGGCCTACGAGCAGTACTTC.

There are many counts of this clonotype. The rearrangement joins TRBV20-1 to TRBJ2-2; 11 positions match TRBD2. Losses at the gene ends were 5 bases for V and 0 bases for J; bases not matched to a gene: 5. The CDR3 covers 16 residues. CDR1 and CDR2 (germline): DFQATT, SNEGSKA (reference sequence). The CDR3 reads CSAQTSGSANTGELFF. As DNA, the CDR3 is TGCAGTGCTCAAACTAGCGGGAGCGCGAACACCGGGGAGCTGTTTTTT.

This clonotype occurred a few times. The chain employs TRBV7-2 and TRBJ2-2, with D perhaps being TRBD1 or TRBD2 (5 bases each). Trimming took off 4 bases at V and 1 base at J, with 10 bases between the two ends. The CDR3 runs to 15 residues. From germline, CDR1 is SGHTA and CDR2 FQGNSA. The CDR3, as DNA: TGTGCCAGCAGCTGGGACGGTGGGAACACCGGGGAGCTGTTTTTT. As protein: CASSWDGGNTGELFF.

This clonotype was recorded a few times. The chain uses TRBV7-9 and TRBJ2-2; D possibly corresponds to TRBD2 (5 bases). Looked up from germline, CDR1 is SEHNR and CDR2 is FQNEAQ (reference sequence). The CDR3 is made up of 14 amino acids. Trimming took 5 bases from V and 13 from J, leaving 20 bases between them. The CDR3 DNA reads TGTGCCAGCAGCGTCGACTCCGCCGCGGGCGGGCTGTTTTTT. This codes for CASSVDSAAGGLFF.

The CDR3 here is CAISARENTEAFF. In nucleotides, the CDR3 is TGTGCCATCAGTGCGAGGGAGAACACTGAAGCTTTCTTT. The chain joins TRBV10-3 to TRBJ1-1; unclear D gene. The germline V gene encodes CDR1 ENHRY and CDR2 SYGVKD. V lost 4 bases and J lost 1, with 7 bases in between. The CDR3 is 13 amino acids.

This clonotype was observed many times. V and J are TRBV7-6 and TRBJ1-1; 7 bases map to TRBD1. Germline CDR1 is SGHVS and CDR2 is FNYEAQ. This CDR3 region has 15 residues. J gave up 3 bases and V 5 bases, and 9 bases lay outside the gene matches. CDR3 sequence reads: CASSLTTGLDTEAFF. CDR3 DNA: TGTGCCAGCAGCCTCACGACAGGGTTGGACACTGAAGCTTTCTTT.

In its sample, this clonotype was seen a few times. The genes are TRBV27 and TRBJ1-2; 8 bases are a match to TRBD1. With V trimmed by 4 bases and J by 5 bases, 12 bases remained unmatched. CDR1 MNHEY and CDR2 SMNVEV come from the germline V gene (reference sequence). This CDR3 is built from 16 residues. The CDR3 reads CASSSRTGHFTYGYTF. CDR3 in DNA: TGTGCCAGCAGTTCGAGGACAGGGCATTTTACGTATGGCTACACCTTC.

This clonotype showed up many times. The V call is TRBV19, the J call TRBJ2-7, with 7 bases lining up with TRBD1. CDR1 and CDR2 from the germline V gene are LNHDA and SQIVND (reference sequence). V shed 5 bases, J shed 2 bases, and the junction held 6 bases outside the gene matches. The CDR3 has 14 amino acids. This CDR3 is CASSRRQGPYEQYF. The CDR3 region has the DNA TGTGCCAGTAGTCGGCGACAGGGACCCTACGAGCAGTACTTC.

The chain couples TRBV7-6 to TRBJ1-4, with no clear D. Deletions cut 3 bases from V and 5 bases from J, with 7 bases between. The CDR3 has 13 residues. Germline-derived CDR1 and CDR2 are SGHVS and FNYEAQ. The CDR3 bases are TGTGCCAGCAGCTTTCGGGAAAATGAAAAACTGTTTTTT. Encoded protein: CASSFRENEKLFF.

The table lists this clonotype with many counts. This chain joins TRBV7-2 and TRBJ1-1; the D gene is possibly TRBD1 (6 bases). The V end was cut by 3 bases, the J end by 7 bases, with 15 bases between. CDR3 length equals 14 residues. Germline loops: CDR1 SGHTA, CDR2 FQGNSA. The DNA for the CDR3 is TGTGCCAGCAGCTTGCTGGGGGCGAGGGGTGAAGCTTTCTTT. This sequence encodes CASSLLGARGEAFF.

This clonotype was detected many times. The chain combines TRBV7-2 with TRBJ1-5; D ambiguous. Trimming cost V 3 bases and J 2 bases, with 8 bases left between them. The CDR3 is 14 amino acids. Germline V lookup: CDR1 SGHTA, CDR2 FQGNSA. For the CDR3, the DNA is TGTGCCAGCAGCTTCGGCTGGGGCAATCAGCCCCAGCATTTT. Translated: CASSFGWGNQPQHF.

This clonotype was observed many times. The CDR3 region is CASSTPTGTLEKLFF. The CDR3, as DNA: TGTGCCAGCAGCACCCCGACAGGGACTCTTGAAAAACTGTTTTTT. The chain joins TRBV7-6 to TRBJ1-4; 7 bases agree with TRBD1. The CDR3 contains 15 residues. With V trimmed by 5 bases and J by 7 bases, 10 bases remained unmatched. The germline gives CDR1 SGHVS, CDR2 FNYEAQ.

The V gene is TRBV15, the J gene TRBJ2-3; 10 nucleotides line up with TRBD2. CDR1 is LNHNV and CDR2 is YYDKDF in the germline V gene (reference sequence). The CDR3 loop spans 16 amino acids. Trimming at V came to 0 bases and at J to 4 bases, leaving 4 bases not matched to a gene. CDR3 bases: TGTGCCACCAGCAGAGATCTAGCGGGAGCCGCAGATACGCAGTATTTT. Translated, it gives CATSRDLAGAADTQYF. The full variable domain, with the rest looked up from reference TRBV15 and TRBJ2-3, is DAMVIQNPRYQVTQFGKPVTLSCSQTLNHNVMYWYQQKSSQAPKLLFHYYDKDFNNEADTPDNFQSRRPNTSFCFLDIRSPGLGDTAMYLCATSRDLAGAADTQYFGPGTRLTVL.

This clonotype occurred many times. The chain recombines TRBV6-2 or TRBV6-3 with TRBJ2-1; D is tentatively TRBD1 or TRBD2 (5 bases each). The CDR3 contains 13 residues. CDR1 and CDR2 from the germline V gene are MNHEY and SVGEGT. The V and J ends lost 6 bases and 10 bases respectively, with 16 bases between them. CDR3 nucleotides: TGTGCCAGCAGCCGGGGACCAGATGGCGAGCAGTTCTTC. This encodes CASSRGPDGEQFF.

Ten or more counts support this clonotype. The J gene is TRBJ2-1, the V gene TRBV7-2, with 16 bases lining up with TRBD2. CDR3 length equals 18 residues. V shed 3 bases and J 7 bases; nucleotides not matched to a gene: 9. Germline loops: CDR1 SGHTA, CDR2 FQGNSA. For the CDR3, the DNA is TGTGCCAGCAGCTTGCACTTAGGGACTAGCGGGAGGGGAAATGAGCAGTTCTTC. It specifies CASSLHLGTSGRGNEQFF. The entire variable domain, with the rest obtained from reference TRBV7-2 and TRBJ2-1, is as follows: GAGVSQSPSNKVTEKGKDVELRCDPISGHTALYWYRQSLGQGLEFLIYFQGNSAPDKSGLPSDRFSAERTGGSVSTLTIQRTQQEDSAVYLCASSLHLGTSGRGNEQFFGPGTRLTVL.

This clonotype came up a few times. The chain recombines TRBV7-9 with TRBJ1-2; D is possibly TRBD1 (5 bases). In germline, CDR1 is SEHNR, CDR2 FQNEAQ (reference sequence). Trimming took off 2 bases at V and 8 bases at J, with 12 bases between the two ends. This CDR3 spans 13 amino acids. CDR3 coding DNA: TGTGCCAGCAGCTTACTAGACAGTCCCGGCTACACCTTC. It codes for CASSLLDSPGYTF.

This clonotype was seen a few times. The chain is built from TRBV20-1 and TRBJ1-2, with D perhaps TRBD1 (5 bases). The CDR3 spans 13 residues. Deletions cut 2 bases from V and 4 bases from J, with 11 bases between. CDR1 is DFQATT, CDR2 SNEGSKA, per germline (reference sequence). The CDR3 sequence: CSARFQGGYGYTF. The CDR3 bases are TGCAGTGCTAGATTTCAGGGTGGCTATGGCTACACCTTC.

This clonotype was observed at least ten times. The chain joins TRBV6-1 to TRBJ2-2; D is undetermined. The CDR3 contains 13 residues. The germline V gene has CDR1 MNHNS and CDR2 SASEGT. Trimming took off 5 bases at V and 6 bases at J, with 10 bases between the two ends. The CDR3 sequence is CASSLDLAGELFF. The CDR3 DNA reads TGTGCCAGCAGTTTGGACCTGGCCGGGGAGCTGTTTTTT.

This clonotype was seen a handful of times. The chain couples TRBV20-1 to TRBJ2-5; 8 bases are shared with TRBD2. V lost 0 bases, J lost 5 bases, and 2 bases stayed unmatched. This CDR3 comprises 13 residues. Germline CDR1 is DFQATT and CDR2 is SNEGSKA (reference sequence). CDR3 bases: TGCAGTGCTAGAGAGGGGACTAGGGAGACCCAGTACTTC. The encoded protein is CSAREGTRETQYF.

In this sample, this clonotype turned up a few times. V and J are TRBV6-1 and TRBJ2-3; D remains ambiguous. V lost 5 bases to trimming and J lost 0 bases, with 12 bases between them. Germline V CDR1 and CDR2: MNHNS, SASEGT. This CDR3 has 15 amino acids. CDR3 sequence reads: CASSQGAASTDTQYF. The CDR3 nucleotides read TGTGCCAGCAGTCAAGGAGCAGCTAGCACAGATACGCAGTATTTT.

Many counts were recorded for this clonotype. The chain links TRBV28 to TRBJ2-5, with TRBD1 matching 10 bases. The V segment lost 5 bases and the J segment 5 bases; nucleotides outside the gene matches: 5. There are 14 residues in the CDR3. Germline V gives CDR1 MDHEN, CDR2 SYDVKM. CDR3 coding DNA: TGTGCCAGCAGTGCCCGGGGACAGGGGGAGACCCAGTACTTC. It translates to CASSARGQGETQYF.

At least ten counts were recorded for this clonotype. The chain couples TRBV7-2 to TRBJ1-2; D possibly corresponds to TRBD1 (5 bases). V lost 1 base to trimming and J lost 2 bases, with 14 bases between them. The germline gives CDR1 SGHTA, CDR2 FQGNSA. This CDR3 contains 16 residues. The CDR3 loop reads CASSLDGAGINYGYTF. The DNA for the CDR3 is TGTGCCAGCAGCTTAGATGGGGCAGGGATCAACTATGGCTACACCTTC.

The sample holds many counts of this clonotype. The genes are TRBV7-2 and TRBJ1-4; tentatively, D is TRBD1 (5 bases). The CDR3 has 15 amino acids. V was cut by 5 bases and J by 5 bases, with 15 bases left in between. From germline, CDR1 is SGHTA and CDR2 FQGNSA. CDR3 protein: CASSPAGLMNEKLFF. The CDR3 DNA reads TGTGCCAGCAGCCCGGCAGGGTTAATGAATGAAAAACTGTTTTTT.

The chain uses TRBV7-3 and TRBJ2-3, with a tentative D call TRBD2 (5 bases). V gave up 7 bases and J gave up 3 bases, with 14 bases separating them. This CDR3 has 14 residues. CDR1 and CDR2 from the germline V gene are SGHTA and FQGTGA. The CDR3 sequence is CASNRGVGTDTQYF. The CDR3 nucleotides are TGTGCCAGCAACCGGGGAGTAGGAACAGATACGCAGTATTTT.

This clonotype was found a few times. This chain joins TRBV6-2 or TRBV6-3 and TRBJ2-4; D may match TRBD1 or TRBD2 (6 bases each). This CDR3 is built from 14 residues. The germline V gene has CDR1 MNHEY and CDR2 SVGEGT. Deletions cut 7 bases from V and 0 bases from J, with 10 bases between. The chain's CDR3 is CASTEGGAKNIQYF. The DNA of the CDR3 is TGTGCCAGCACCGAGGGGGGAGCCAAAAACATTCAGTACTTC.

The gene calls are TRBV19 and TRBJ1-6; no firm D call. Germline assignment: CDR1 LNHDA and CDR2 SQIVND (reference sequence). Trimming pared 3 bases from V and 12 bases from J, leaving 9 bases between. There are 12 residues in the CDR3. The CDR3: CASSISRQPLHF. DNA of the CDR3: TGTGCCAGTAGTATTTCCAGACAACCCCTCCACTTT.

This clonotype was detected ten times or more. This sequence joins TRBV7-2 and TRBJ1-2; 9 bases are a match to TRBD1. There are 14 residues in the CDR3. Germline V gives CDR1 SGHTA, CDR2 FQGNSA. The junction had 6 bases not matched to a gene; V was cut back by 5 bases and J by 5 bases. As DNA, the CDR3 is TGTGCCAGCAGCCCAGGGACAGGGTCATATGGCTACACCTTC. As protein: CASSPGTGSYGYTF.

There are many counts of this clonotype. This chain links TRBV7-2 with TRBJ2-7; TRBD1 aligns across 7 bases. The J segment lost 3 bases and the V segment lost 0 bases, leaving 5 bases of the junction unmatched. The CDR3 extends over 15 amino acids. Germline loops: CDR1 SGHTA, CDR2 FQGNSA. The CDR3 nucleotides read TGTGCCAGCAGCTTAGCCCCAGGGGGTCTCTACGAGCAGTACTTC. It translates to CASSLAPGGLYEQYF.

J is TRBJ1-2 and V is TRBV19, with a possible D match to TRBD1 (6 bases). Trimming took 5 bases from V and 0 from J, leaving 13 bases between them. Germline V lookup: CDR1 LNHDA, CDR2 SQIVND (reference sequence). This CDR3 contains 15 residues. This CDR3 is CASSFGQPPNYGYTF. CDR3 DNA: TGTGCCAGTAGTTTCGGACAGCCACCTAACTATGGCTACACCTTC.

The sample holds many counts of this clonotype. The chain links TRBV5-1 to TRBJ1-1; 8 nucleotides match TRBD1. Per the germline V gene, CDR1 is SGHRS and CDR2 is YFSETQ. The junction had 4 bases not matched to a gene; V was cut back by 5 bases and J by 1 base. The CDR3 length is 14 residues. This CDR3 is CASRPGTGNTEAFF. The CDR3 DNA follows: TGCGCCAGCAGACCCGGGACAGGGAACACTGAAGCTTTCTTT.